Included here is one T cell receptor (beta chain) sequence, with context. This clonotype was seen repeatedly, ten times or more. Its antigen has not been determined. Base-call qualities are not available, and no considerably larger clone is one nucleotide away. The CDR3, from cysteine to phenylalanine, totals 15 residues. The read is trimmed to its CDR3 DNA, 45 bases read in frame from base 1. The germline V gene specifies MDHEN as CDR1 and SYDVKM as CDR2. V and J lose 4 bases and 6 bases, and a span of 16 bases separates them. Library creation used 5' RACE. TCRdb lists the instrument as NextSeq 500. To correct for sequencing error and PCR bias, the TCR library protocol tagged individual cDNA molecules with unique molecular identifiers. Both TCR alpha and beta chains were sequenced, and tight co-correlation was observed between alpha and beta sequence abundances in each sample. For the original study's pipeline: Decombinator V4 was used to annotate the V gene, J gene and CDR3 of the TCR sequences. TCRs were defined as expanded if a significant change between any two time points was detected under a Poisson model with p below 0.0001. Abundances of TCRs were expressed as counts per million after normalisation to the total number of TCRs sequenced in each sample. MAIT TCRs were defined by TRAV1-2 paired with TRAJ12, TRAJ20 or TRAJ33, and iNKT TCRs by TRAV10 paired with TRAJ18. VDJdb, accessed 1 November 2021, was searched for CMV, EBV and SARS-CoV-2 annotated TCRs, with TCRs annotated for multiple antigens excluded. The public reads were reanalyzed by TCRdb: fastp trimming at Q25, MiXCR alignment, in-frame beta chains only. Every CDR3 protein is listed once, alongside the most common genes and DNA of its rows. The V and J calls, along with clone size, are taken from TCRdb and not from the paper's own processing. This sample holds tens of thousands of distinct CDR3 sequences; about 8.9% were observed only once. The ten largest clones represent roughly 15% of the sample.

The data stem from a study of early T cells in non-severe SARS-CoV-2 infection (dated by TCRdb to 2020 to 2023). The study in broad terms: Bulk RNA from unsorted whole blood was used for TCR sequencing, so alpha and beta chains could not be paired.

What the authors observed across the whole study: Matching against VDJdb was skewed toward anti-spike CD8 responses, likely underestimated virus-specific expansions, and missed private and CD4 specificities.

The study was a case-control design nested within a healthcare worker cohort in London, UK, with weekly nasopharyngeal swab PCR tests and blood sampling. Healthcare workers were recruited between 23 and 31 March 2020, during the week of the UK lockdown, and were followed weekly for up to about 16 weeks. The receptor was derived from an adult who was a healthcare worker with PCR-confirmed SARS-CoV-2 infection or an uninfected control (not recorded which). The sample consisted of whole blood. The chain joins TRBV28 to TRBJ1-5, with the D segment identity uncertain. The nucleotide sequence reads TGTGCCAGCAGTTACGACGCGGAGGTGGGTCAGCCCCAGCATTTT. This sequence encodes CASSYDAEVGQPQHF.